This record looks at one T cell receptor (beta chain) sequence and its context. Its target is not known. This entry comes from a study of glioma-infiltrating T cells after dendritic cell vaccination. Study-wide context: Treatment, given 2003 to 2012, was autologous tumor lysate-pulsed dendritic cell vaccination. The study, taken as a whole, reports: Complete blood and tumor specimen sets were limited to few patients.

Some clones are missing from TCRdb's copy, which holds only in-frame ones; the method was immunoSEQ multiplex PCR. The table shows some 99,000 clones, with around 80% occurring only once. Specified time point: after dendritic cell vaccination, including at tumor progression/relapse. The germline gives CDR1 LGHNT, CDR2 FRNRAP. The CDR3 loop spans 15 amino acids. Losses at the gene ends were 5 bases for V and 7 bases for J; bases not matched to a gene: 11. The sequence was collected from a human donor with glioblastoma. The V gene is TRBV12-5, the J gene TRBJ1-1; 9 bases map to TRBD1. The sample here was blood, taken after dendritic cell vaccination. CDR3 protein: CASGQGGQGTYEAFF. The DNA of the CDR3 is TGTGCTAGTGGTCAAGGGGGACAGGGAACTTATGAAGCTTTCTTT. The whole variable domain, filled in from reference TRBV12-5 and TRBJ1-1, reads DARVTQTPRHKVTEMGQEVTMRCQPILGHNTVFWYRQTMMQGLELLAYFRNRAPLDDSGMPKDRFSAEMPDATLATLKIQPSEPRDSAVYFCASGQGGQGTYEAFFGQGTRLTVV.